The clone carrying this TCR beta chain was seen only a few times. Its antigen remains unidentified. The sample comes from a study of T cells in Graves' hyperthyroidism and ophthalmopathy. General study results and limits: Stable hyperthyroidism was told apart from ophthalmopathy by a model built on 13 V-J features. Ophthalmopathy was identified by the model a median approximately 6.9 months ahead of onset. Blood also held most thyroid clonotypes expanded beyond 0.001.

The investigators amplified TCR beta CDR3 regions from RNA transcripts. The HTBI primer set drove a first-round RT-PCR of the TCR CDR3. TCRdb independently ran MiXCR on the multiplex PCR reads; one entry per CDR3 protein. In the table there are about 560,000 distinct CDR3 sequences, roughly 17% of which are singletons. Diagnostic decisions used clinical symptoms, serum thyroxine and TRAb, thyroid ultrasound and orbital computed tomography. The sequenced material came from blood. The clonotype originates from a woman aged 18 to 35 with Graves' hyperthyroidism.

In nucleotides, the CDR3 is TGCAGTGCCCGGAGCAGCACGACCTACGAGCAGTACTTC. Encoded protein: CSARSSTTYEQYF. The V gene is TRBV20-1, the J gene TRBJ2-7; no firm D call. The V and J ends lost 6 bases and 2 bases respectively, with 14 bases between them. Per the germline V gene, CDR1 is DFQATT and CDR2 is SNEGSKA (reference sequence). The CDR3 length is 13 residues.